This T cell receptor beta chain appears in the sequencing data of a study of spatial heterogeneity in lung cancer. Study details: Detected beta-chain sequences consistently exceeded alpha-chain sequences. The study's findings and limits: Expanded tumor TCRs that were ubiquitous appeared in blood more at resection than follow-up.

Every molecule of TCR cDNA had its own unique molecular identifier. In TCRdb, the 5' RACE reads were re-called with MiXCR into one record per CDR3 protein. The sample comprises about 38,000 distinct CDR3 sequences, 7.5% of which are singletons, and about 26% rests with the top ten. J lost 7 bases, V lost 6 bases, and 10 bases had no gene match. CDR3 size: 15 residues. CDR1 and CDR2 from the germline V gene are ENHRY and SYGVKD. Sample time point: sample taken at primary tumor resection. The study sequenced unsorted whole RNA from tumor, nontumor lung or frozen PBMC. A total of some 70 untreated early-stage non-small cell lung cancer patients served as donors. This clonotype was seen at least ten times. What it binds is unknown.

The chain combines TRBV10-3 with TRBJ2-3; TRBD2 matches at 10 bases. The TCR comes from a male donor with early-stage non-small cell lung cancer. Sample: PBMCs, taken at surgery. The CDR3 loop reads CAISSSSGGANTQYF. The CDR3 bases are TGTGCCATCAGCTCCTCCAGCGGGGGGGCGAATACGCAGTATTTT.